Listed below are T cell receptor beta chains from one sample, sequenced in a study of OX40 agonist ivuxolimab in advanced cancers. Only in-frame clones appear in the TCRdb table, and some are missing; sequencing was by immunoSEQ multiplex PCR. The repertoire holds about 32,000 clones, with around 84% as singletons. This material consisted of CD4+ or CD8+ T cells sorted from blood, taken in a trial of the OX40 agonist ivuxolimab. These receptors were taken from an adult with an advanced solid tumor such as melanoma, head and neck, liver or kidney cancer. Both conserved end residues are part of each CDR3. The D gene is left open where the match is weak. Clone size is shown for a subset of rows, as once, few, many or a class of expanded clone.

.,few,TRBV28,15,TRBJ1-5,CASSFSTRGNQPQHF,TGTGCCAGCAGTTTTAGTACAAGGGGCAATCAGCCCCAGCATTTT
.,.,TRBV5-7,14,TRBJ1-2,CASSFQDSNYGYTF,TGTGCCAGCAGCTTTCAGGACAGTAACTATGGCTACACCTTC
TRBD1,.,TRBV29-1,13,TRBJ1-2,CSVRGQINYGYTF,TGCAGCGTCAGGGGACAGATTAACTATGGCTACACCTTC
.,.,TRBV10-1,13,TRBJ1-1,CASRINVNTEAFF,TGCGCCAGCAGGATTAATGTGAACACTGAAGCTTTCTTT
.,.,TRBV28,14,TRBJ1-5,CASRGLGSNQPQHF,TGTGCCAGCAGGGGTCTGGGTAGCAATCAGCCCCAGCATTTT
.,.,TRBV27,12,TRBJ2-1,CASSPWGAAQFF,TGTGCCAGCAGTCCCTGGGGGGCGGCGCAGTTCTTC
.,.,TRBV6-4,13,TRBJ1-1,CASSDRDNTEAFF,TGTGCCAGCAGTGACCGGGACAACACTGAAGCTTTCTTT
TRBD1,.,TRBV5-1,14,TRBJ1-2,CASRPGTGAYGYTF,TGCGCCAGCAGGCCCGGGACAGGGGCGTATGGCTACACCTTC
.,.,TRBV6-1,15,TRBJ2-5,CASSEISRSQETQYF,TGTGCCAGCAGTGAGATATCCAGGTCCCAAGAGACCCAGTACTTC
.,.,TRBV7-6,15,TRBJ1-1,CASSLRTALNTEAFF,TGTGCCAGCAGCCTAAGGACAGCCCTGAACACTGAAGCTTTCTTT